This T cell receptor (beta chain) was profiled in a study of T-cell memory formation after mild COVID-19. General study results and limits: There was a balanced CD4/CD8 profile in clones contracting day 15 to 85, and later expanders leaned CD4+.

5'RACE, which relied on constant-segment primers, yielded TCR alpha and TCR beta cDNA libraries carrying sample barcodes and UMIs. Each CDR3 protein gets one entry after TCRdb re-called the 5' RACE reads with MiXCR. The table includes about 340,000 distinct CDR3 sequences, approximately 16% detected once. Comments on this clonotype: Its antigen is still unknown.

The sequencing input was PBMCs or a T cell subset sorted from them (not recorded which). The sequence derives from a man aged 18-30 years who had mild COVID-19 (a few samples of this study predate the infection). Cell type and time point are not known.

CDR3: CASSPRGRDTQYF. The CDR3, as DNA: TGTGCCAGCAGTCCAAGGGGGCGCGATACGCAGTATTTT. V is TRBV12-3 or TRBV12-4 and J is TRBJ2-3; 7 bases line up with TRBD1. The CDR3 runs to 13 residues. V gave up 5 bases and J gave up 6 bases; unmatched junction bases: 5.